This T cell receptor (beta chain) was identified during a study of blood T cell repertoires in COVID-19. Study-level background: From the United States, Italy and Spain came samples of acute and convalescent COVID-19. PBMCs, B-cell-depleted T cells, or T cells were the source of the cDNA or gDNA that made up the material.

This CDR3 spans 16 amino acids. The germline CDR1 and CDR2 sequences are SGHRS and YFSETQ. The V gene end was trimmed by 0 bases and the J gene end by 0 bases; junction bases not matched to a gene: 2. Original handling: Amplification of reference gene primers was used by the study to estimate nucleated cell counts. Data came from immunoSEQ multiplex PCR; TCRdb stores just in-frame clones and leaves some out. V and J calls and clone size are given by that table; D and trimming were obtained from the DNA. The sample includes about 230,000 clones, roughly 80% seen only once; the top ten take approximately 2.6%.

The V and J genes are TRBV5-1 and TRBJ2-3; 9 bases agree with TRBD2. The sequencing sample was made of peripheral blood. The clonotype originates from a woman in her 70s with active or convalescent COVID-19. For the CDR3, the DNA is TGCGCCAGCAGCTTGGGGAGCGGGGGGAGCACAGATACGCAGTATTTT. As protein: CASSLGSGGSTDTQYF. The full variable domain, with the rest looked up from reference TRBV5-1 and TRBJ2-3, is KAGVTQTPRYLIKTRGQQVTLSCSPISGHRSVSWYQQTPGQGLQFLFEYFSETQRNKGNFPGRFSGRQFSNSRSEMNVSTLELGDSALYLCASSLGSGGSTDTQYFGPGTRLTVL.